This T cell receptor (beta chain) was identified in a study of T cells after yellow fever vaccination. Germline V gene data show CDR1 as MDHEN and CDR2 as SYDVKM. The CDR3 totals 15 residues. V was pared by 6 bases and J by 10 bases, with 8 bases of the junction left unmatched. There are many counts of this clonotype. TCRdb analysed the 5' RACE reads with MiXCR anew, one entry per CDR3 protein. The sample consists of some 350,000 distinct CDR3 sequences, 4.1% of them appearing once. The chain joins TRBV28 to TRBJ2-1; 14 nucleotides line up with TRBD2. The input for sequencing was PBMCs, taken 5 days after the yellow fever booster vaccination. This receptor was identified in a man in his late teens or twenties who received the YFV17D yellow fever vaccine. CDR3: CASRTGLAGEQEQFF. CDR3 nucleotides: TGTGCCAGCAGGACGGGACTAGCGGGGGAACAAGAGCAGTTCTTC. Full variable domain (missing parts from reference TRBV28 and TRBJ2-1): DVKVTQSSRYLVKRTGEKVFLECVQDMDHENMFWYRQDPGLGLRLIYFSYDVKMKEKGDIPEGYSVSREKKERFSLILESASTNQTSMYLCASRTGLAGEQEQFFGPGTRLTVL.